Listed here are 11 T cell receptor beta chains from one sample, sequenced in a study of early stage breast cancer tumors. Only in-frame clones appear in the TCRdb table, and some are missing; sequencing was by immunoSEQ multiplex PCR. The profile shows 69,000 or so clones, approximately 84% of them singletons. Sequenced sample: blood. These receptors all come from a person aged 40 to 49 with breast cancer.

This clone has more than one count but fewer than ten. This chain links TRBV11-2 with TRBJ2-7; 12 nucleotides align to TRBD2. V lost 1 base, J lost 11 bases, and 6 bases stayed unmatched. This CDR3 has 14 residues. Germline V gives CDR1 SGHAT, CDR2 FQNNGV. The CDR3 bases are TGTGCCAGCAGCTTAGCGAGACTAGCGGGAGATAAGTACTTC. Amino acid sequence: CASSLARLAGDKYF.

The chain links TRBV19 to TRBJ1-2, with D uncertain. Trimming took 10 bases from V and 7 from J, leaving 10 bases between them. CDR1 LNHDA and CDR2 SQIVND come from the germline V gene (reference sequence). The CDR3 runs to 10 residues. The CDR3 DNA reads TGTGCCACTCAAAATTCTGGCTACACCTTC. Its translation is CATQNSGYTF.

This chain uses TRBV27 with TRBJ2-1; possibly TRBD1 or TRBD2 for D (5 bases each). This CDR3 region has 16 residues. Germline V gene sequence: CDR1 MNHEY, CDR2 SMNVEV (reference sequence). Trimming shortened V by 3 bases and J by 1 base, and 13 bases separated the two germline ends. CDR3 in amino acids: CASSLRRDLSYNEQFF. CDR3 in DNA: TGTGCCAGCAGTTTGAGACGGGACCTGTCCTACAATGAGCAGTTCTTC.

Remarks on this clone: Within the sample, other DNA sequences also encode this same CDR3. The rearrangement uses TRBV6-5 and TRBJ1-1; possible D gene TRBD1, 5 bases. V gave up 0 bases and J gave up 0 bases, with 8 bases separating them. Germline CDR1 MNHEY, CDR2 SVGAGI. The CDR3 runs to 15 residues. The CDR3 DNA reads as TGTGCCAGCAGTTACTCGGGGGTACTGAACACTGAAGCTTTCTTT. Protein: CASSYSGVLNTEAFF.

The V gene is TRBV4-1, the J gene TRBJ1-2; no reliable D call. Germline CDR1 and CDR2: MGHRA and YSYEKL. This CDR3 spans 14 amino acids. The V end lost 0 bases, the J end lost 1 base, and 6 bases lay between the germline ends. CDR3 sequence reads: CASSQEGLNYGYTF. CDR3 DNA sequence: TGCGCCAGCAGCCAAGAAGGCCTTAACTATGGCTACACCTTC.

This clone was seen just once. The V gene is TRBV11-2, the J gene TRBJ2-1; no definite D call. The CDR3 totals 11 residues. Per the germline V gene, CDR1 is SGHAT and CDR2 is FQNNGV. V was clipped by 6 bases and J by 3 bases, with 3 bases between them. Here the CDR3 DNA reads TGTGCCAGCAGTATCTACAATGAGCAGTTCTTC. Protein: CASSIYNEQFF. The variable domain in full, completed from reference TRBV11-2 and TRBJ2-1, reads EAGVAQSPRYKIIEKRQSVAFWCNPISGHATLYWYQQILGQGPKLLIQFQNNGVVDDSQLPKDRFSAERLKGVDSTLKIQPAKLEDSAVYLCASSIYNEQFFGPGTRLTVL.

This clone was seen a single time. V usage is TRBV12-5 and J usage is TRBJ1-2; D might be TRBD1 (5 bases). V lost 5 bases, J lost 8 bases, and 15 bases lay in between. The germline V gene has CDR1 LGHNT and CDR2 FRNRAP. The CDR3 length is 13 residues. CDR3 sequence: CASGRRQGQGYTF. As DNA, the CDR3 is TGTGCTAGTGGTAGGCGTCAGGGCCAGGGCTACACCTTC.

This clone was detected only once. The chain has TRBV7-8 and TRBJ2-7, with TRBD1 as a possible D gene (7 bases). Germline CDR1 reads SGHVS; CDR2 reads FQNEAQ. There are 15 residues in the CDR3. The V end lost 5 bases, the J end lost 1 base, and 15 bases lay between the germline ends. CDR3 bases: TGTGCCAGCAGCCGGAGGGGACAGACATCCTACGAGCAGTACTTC. It translates to CASSRRGQTSYEQYF.

The chain combines TRBV9 with TRBJ1-2, with 8 bases aligning to TRBD1. Germline CDR1 SGDLS, CDR2 YYNGEE. Trimming cost V 2 bases and J 2 bases; bases outside gene matches: 2. This CDR3 is 14 amino acids long. The CDR3: CASSVGQGNYGYTF. In nucleotides, the CDR3 is TGTGCCAGCAGCGTTGGACAGGGAAACTATGGCTACACCTTC. The complete variable domain, with remaining parts taken from reference TRBV9 and TRBJ1-2, reads DSGVTQTPKHLITATGQRVTLRCSPRSGDLSVYWYQQSLDQGLQFLIQYYNGEERAKGNILERFSAQQFPDLHSELNLSSLELGDSALYFCASSVGQGNYGYTFGSGTRLTVV.

This clone was observed a few times. The rearrangement uses TRBV11-2 and TRBJ1-2; D perhaps matches TRBD1 (5 bases). CDR3 size: 14 residues. Per the germline V gene, CDR1 is SGHAT and CDR2 is FQNNGV. With 6 bases removed from V and 3 bases from J, the gap between germline ends came to 14 bases. The CDR3, as DNA: TGTGCCAGCAGGCGCCCCGGAGGGGACTATGGCTACACCTTC. This codes for CASRRPGGDYGYTF.

This chain joins TRBV28 and TRBJ1-5; no clear D. The germline V gene has CDR1 MDHEN and CDR2 SYDVKM. Trimming left V 3 bases short and J 2 bases short, with 8 bases between. The CDR3 spans 14 residues. The CDR3 DNA is TGTGCCAGCAGTTTTTTGGGCGGCAATCAGCCCCAGCATTTT. Translated, it gives CASSFLGGNQPQHF.